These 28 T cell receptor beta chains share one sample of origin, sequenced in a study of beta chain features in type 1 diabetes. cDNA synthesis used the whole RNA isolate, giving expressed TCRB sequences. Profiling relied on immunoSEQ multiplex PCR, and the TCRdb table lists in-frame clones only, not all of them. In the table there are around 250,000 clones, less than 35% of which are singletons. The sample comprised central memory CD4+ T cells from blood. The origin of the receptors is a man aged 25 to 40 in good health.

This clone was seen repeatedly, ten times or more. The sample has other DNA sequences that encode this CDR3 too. CDR3 in DNA: TGCAGCGTTGGTACTAGCGGAACCTACGAGCAGTACTTC. It codes for CSVGTSGTYEQYF. V and J are TRBV29-1 and TRBJ2-7, with 8 bases aligning to TRBD2. The ends lost 4 bases at V and 2 bases at J; junction bases unmatched: 4. CDR3 length: 13 amino acids. Germline V lookup: CDR1 SQVTM, CDR2 ANQGSEA.

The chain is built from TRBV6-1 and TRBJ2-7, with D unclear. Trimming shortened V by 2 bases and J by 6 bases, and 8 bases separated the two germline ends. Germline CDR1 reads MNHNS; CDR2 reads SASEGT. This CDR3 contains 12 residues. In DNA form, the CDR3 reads TGTGCCAGCAGTGAAATCCTACGCGAGCAGTACTTC. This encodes CASSEILREQYF.

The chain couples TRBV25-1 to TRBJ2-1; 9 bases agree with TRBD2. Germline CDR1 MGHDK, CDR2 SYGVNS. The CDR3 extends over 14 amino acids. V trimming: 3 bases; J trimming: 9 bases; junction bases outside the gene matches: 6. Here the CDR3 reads CASSDPYSGSEQFF. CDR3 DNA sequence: TGTGCCAGCAGTGATCCTTATAGCGGGAGTGAGCAGTTCTTC. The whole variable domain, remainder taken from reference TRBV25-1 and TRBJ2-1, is EADIYQTPRYLVIGTGKKITLECSQTMGHDKMYWYQQDPGMELHLIHYSYGVNSTEKGDLSSESTVSRIRTEHFPLTLESARPSHTSQYLCASSDPYSGSEQFFGPGTRLTVL.

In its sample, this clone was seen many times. CDR3: CASSTSRPPYNEQFF. The CDR3 bases are TGTGCCAGCAGTACCAGCAGGCCGCCCTACAATGAGCAGTTCTTC. The chain has TRBV6-5 and TRBJ2-1, with D unresolved. The germline gives CDR1 MNHEY, CDR2 SVGAGI. The V gene lost 5 bases and the J gene lost 2 bases, with 13 bases spanning the gap. The CDR3 contains 15 residues.

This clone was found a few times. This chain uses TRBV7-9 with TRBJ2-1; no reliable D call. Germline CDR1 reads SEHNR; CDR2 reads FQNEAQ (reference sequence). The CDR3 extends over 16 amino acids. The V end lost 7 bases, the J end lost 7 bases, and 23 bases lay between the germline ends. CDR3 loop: CASTFSVGRLGNEQFF. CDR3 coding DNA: TGTGCCAGCACCTTTTCGGTGGGCCGTCTGGGGAATGAGCAGTTCTTC.

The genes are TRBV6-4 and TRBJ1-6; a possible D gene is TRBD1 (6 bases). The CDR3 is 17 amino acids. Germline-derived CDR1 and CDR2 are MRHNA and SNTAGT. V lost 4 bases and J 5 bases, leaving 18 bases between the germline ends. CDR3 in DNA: TGTGCCAGCAGTGTAAGGGGGGAGGGAAGAAATAATTCACCCCTCCACTTT. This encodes CASSVRGEGRNNSPLHF.

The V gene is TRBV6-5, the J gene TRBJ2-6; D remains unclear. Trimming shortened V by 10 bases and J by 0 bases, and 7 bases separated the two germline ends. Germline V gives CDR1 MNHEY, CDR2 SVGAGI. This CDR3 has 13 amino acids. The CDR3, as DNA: TGTGCCACCCGACGCTCTGGGGCCAACGTCCTGACTTTC. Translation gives CATRRSGANVLTF.

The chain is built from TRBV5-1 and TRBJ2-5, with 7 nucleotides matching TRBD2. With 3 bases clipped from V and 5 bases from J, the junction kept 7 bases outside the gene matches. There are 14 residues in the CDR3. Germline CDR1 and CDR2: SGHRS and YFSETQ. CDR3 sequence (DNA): TGCGCCAGCAGCTCCGGACTAGAGTTGGAGACCCAGTACTTC. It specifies CASSSGLELETQYF.

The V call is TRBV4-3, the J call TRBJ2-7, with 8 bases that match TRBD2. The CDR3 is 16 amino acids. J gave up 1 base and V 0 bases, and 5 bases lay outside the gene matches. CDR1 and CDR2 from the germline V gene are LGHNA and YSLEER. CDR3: CASSQERAGESYEQYF. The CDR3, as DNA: TGCGCCAGCAGCCAAGAGCGAGCGGGAGAGTCCTACGAGCAGTACTTC.

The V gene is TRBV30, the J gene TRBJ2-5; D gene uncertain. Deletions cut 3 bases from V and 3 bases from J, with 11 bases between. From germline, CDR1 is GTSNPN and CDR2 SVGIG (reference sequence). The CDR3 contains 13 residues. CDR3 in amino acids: CAWSPGIEETQYF. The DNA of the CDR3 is TGTGCCTGGAGCCCGGGTATCGAAGAGACCCAGTACTTC.

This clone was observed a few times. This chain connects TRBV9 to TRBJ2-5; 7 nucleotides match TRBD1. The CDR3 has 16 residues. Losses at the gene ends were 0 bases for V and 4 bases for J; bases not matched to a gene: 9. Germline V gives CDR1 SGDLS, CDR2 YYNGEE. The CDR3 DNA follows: TGTGCCAGCAGCGTAGCCGGGACAGCCTCGGGAGAGACCCAGTACTTC. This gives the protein CASSVAGTASGETQYF.

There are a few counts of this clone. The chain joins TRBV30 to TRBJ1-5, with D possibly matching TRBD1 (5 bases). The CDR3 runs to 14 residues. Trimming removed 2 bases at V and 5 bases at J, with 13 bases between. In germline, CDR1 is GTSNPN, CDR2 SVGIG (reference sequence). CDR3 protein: CAWSPGLGDQPQHF. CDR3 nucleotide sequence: TGTGCCTGGAGTCCGGGACTGGGGGATCAGCCCCAGCATTTT.

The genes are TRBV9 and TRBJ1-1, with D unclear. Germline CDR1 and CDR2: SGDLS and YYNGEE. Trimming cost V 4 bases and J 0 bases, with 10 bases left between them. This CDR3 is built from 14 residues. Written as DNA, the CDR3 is TGTGCCAGCAGCCCCGGGCAGATGAACACTGAAGCTTTCTTT. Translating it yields CASSPGQMNTEAFF.

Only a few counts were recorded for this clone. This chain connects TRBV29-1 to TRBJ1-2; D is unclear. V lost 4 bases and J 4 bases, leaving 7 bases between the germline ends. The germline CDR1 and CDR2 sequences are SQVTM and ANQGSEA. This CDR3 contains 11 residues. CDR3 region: CSVVEGYGYTF. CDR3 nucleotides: TGCAGCGTTGTAGAGGGCTATGGCTACACCTTC.

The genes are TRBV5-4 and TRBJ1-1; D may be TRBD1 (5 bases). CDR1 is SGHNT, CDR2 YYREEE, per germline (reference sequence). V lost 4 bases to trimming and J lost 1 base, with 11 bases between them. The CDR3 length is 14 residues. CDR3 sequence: CASSPLQGNTEAFF. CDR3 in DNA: TGTGCCAGCAGCCCACTTCAGGGGAACACTGAAGCTTTCTTT.

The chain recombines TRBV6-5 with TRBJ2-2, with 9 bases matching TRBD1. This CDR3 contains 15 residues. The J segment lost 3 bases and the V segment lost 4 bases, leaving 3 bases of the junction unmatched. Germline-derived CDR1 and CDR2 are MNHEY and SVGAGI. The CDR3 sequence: CASSSGQGYTGELFF. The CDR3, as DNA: TGTGCCAGCAGTTCTGGACAGGGGTACACCGGGGAGCTGTTTTTT.

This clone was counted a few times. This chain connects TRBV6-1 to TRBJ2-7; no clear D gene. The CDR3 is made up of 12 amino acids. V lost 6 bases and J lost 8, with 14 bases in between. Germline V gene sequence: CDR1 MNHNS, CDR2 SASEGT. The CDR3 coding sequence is TGTGCCAGCAGCAATCGACCTCTTCAGCAGTACTTC. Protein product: CASSNRPLQQYF.

The CDR3, as DNA: TGCGCCAGCAGCAAAACACCGCTACAGACCCAGTACTTC. Protein: CASSKTPLQTQYF. The chain uses TRBV10-1 and TRBJ2-5, with no clear D. V was clipped by 6 bases and J by 6 bases, with 14 bases between them. Per germline, CDR1 WNHNN and CDR2 SYGVQD (reference sequence). This CDR3 spans 13 amino acids.

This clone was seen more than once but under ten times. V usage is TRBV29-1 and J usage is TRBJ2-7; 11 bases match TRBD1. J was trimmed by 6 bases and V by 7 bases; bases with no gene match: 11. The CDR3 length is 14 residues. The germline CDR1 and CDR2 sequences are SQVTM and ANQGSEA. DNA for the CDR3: TGCAGCGCACTTCGCCGGGACAGGGGGTTCGAGCAGTACTTC. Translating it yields CSALRRDRGFEQYF.

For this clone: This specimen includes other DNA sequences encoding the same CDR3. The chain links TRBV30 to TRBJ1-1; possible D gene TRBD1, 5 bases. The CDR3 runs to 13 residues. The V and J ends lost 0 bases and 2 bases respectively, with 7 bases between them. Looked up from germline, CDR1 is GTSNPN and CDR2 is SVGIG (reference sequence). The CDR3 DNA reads TGTGCCTGGAGTGTAAGGACAAACACTGAAGCTTTCTTT. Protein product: CAWSVRTNTEAFF.

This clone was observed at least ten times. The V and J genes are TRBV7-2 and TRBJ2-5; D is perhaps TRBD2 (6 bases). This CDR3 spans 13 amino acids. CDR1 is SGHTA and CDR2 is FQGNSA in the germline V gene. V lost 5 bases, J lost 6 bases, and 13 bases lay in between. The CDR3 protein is CASSPGEGQTQYF. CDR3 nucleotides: TGTGCCAGCAGCCCGGGAGAGGGGCAGACCCAGTACTTC.

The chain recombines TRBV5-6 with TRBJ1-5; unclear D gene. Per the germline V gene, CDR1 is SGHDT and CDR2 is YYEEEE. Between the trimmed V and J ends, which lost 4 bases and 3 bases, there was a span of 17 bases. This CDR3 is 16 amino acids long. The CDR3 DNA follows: TGTGCCAGCAGCCTGGACGGAGGAAGTCACAATCAGCCCCAGCATTTT. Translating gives CASSLDGGSHNQPQHF.

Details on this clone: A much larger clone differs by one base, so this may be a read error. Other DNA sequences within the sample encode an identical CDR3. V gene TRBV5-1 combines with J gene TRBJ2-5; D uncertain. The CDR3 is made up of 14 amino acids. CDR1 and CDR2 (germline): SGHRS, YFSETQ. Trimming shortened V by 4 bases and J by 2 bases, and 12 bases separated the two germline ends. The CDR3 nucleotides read TGCGCCAGCAGCCCAGGATCGCGGCAAGAGACCCAGTACTTC. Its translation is CASSPGSRQETQYF. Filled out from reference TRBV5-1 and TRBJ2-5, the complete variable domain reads KAGVTQTPRYLIKTRGQQVTLSCSPISGHRSVSWYQQTPGQGLQFLFEYFSETQRNKGNFPGRFSGRQFSNSRSEMNVSTLELGDSALYLCASSPGSRQETQYFGPGTRLLVL.

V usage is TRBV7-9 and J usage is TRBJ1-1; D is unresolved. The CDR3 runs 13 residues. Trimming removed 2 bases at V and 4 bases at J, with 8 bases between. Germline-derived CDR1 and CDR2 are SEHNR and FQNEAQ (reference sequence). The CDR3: CASSLLMTTEAFF. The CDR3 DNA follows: TGTGCCAGCAGCTTACTTATGACCACTGAAGCTTTCTTT.

CDR3 sequence (DNA): TGTGCCAGCACCACAGGGACGGGTTCCTACGAGCAGTACTTC. Protein: CASTTGTGSYEQYF. The chain recombines TRBV2 with TRBJ2-7, with a weak D call TRBD1 (6 bases). The CDR3 is 14 amino acids. Between the trimmed V and J ends, which lost 7 bases and 1 base, there was a span of 14 bases. Germline V gives CDR1 SNHLY, CDR2 FYNNEI. The full variable domain, its missing parts supplied by reference TRBV2 and TRBJ2-7, is EPEVTQTPSHQVTQMGQEVILRCVPISNHLYFYWYRQILGQKVEFLVSFYNNEISEKSEIFDDQFSVERPDGSNFTLKIRSTKLEDSAMYFCASTTGTGSYEQYFGPGTRLTVT.

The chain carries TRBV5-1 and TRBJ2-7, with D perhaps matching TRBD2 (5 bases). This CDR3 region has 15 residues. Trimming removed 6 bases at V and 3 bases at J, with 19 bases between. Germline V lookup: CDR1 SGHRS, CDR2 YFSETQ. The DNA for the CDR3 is TGCGCCAGCAAGTCGCACCCGGAGGCCGGCTACGAGCAGTACTTC. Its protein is CASKSHPEAGYEQYF. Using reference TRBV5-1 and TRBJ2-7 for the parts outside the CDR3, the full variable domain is KAGVTQTPRYLIKTRGQQVTLSCSPISGHRSVSWYQQTPGQGLQFLFEYFSETQRNKGNFPGRFSGRQFSNSRSEMNVSTLELGDSALYLCASKSHPEAGYEQYFGPGTRLTVT.

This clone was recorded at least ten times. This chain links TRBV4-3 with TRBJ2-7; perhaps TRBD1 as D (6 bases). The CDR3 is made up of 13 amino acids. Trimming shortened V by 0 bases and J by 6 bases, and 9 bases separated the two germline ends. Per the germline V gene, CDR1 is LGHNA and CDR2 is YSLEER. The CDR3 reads CASSQDLGGEQYF. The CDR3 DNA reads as TGCGCCAGCAGCCAAGATTTAGGGGGCGAGCAGTACTTC.

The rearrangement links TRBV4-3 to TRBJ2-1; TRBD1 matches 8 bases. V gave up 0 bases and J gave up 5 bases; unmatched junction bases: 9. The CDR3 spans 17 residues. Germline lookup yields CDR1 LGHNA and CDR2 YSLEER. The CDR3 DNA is TGCGCCAGCAGCCAAGATCGGTGGACAGGGCCCCACAATGAGCAGTTCTTC. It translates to CASSQDRWTGPHNEQFF.